The sequence of this T cell receptor (beta chain) was determined in a study of CD8 T cells in ankylosing spondylitis (dated by TCRdb to about 2017). Background for the entire study: T cell receptor beta repertoires were profiled in healthy donors and ankylosing spondylitis patients so that disease-linked TCR variants could be found. The whole study cohort included 108 healthy donors and about two dozen ankylosing spondylitis patients. Peripheral blood was sampled, and synovial fluid was also collected from ankylosing spondylitis patients.

The paper as a whole reports these results and caveats: Some of the motif variants had been reported before in the synovial fluid and blood of reactive arthritis patients, a finding that suggests common disease-initiation mechanisms. The disease-linked clones were reported to be significantly enriched in matched synovial fluid samples from ankylosing spondylitis patients. A TCR beta motif of about eight highly homologous amino acid variants appeared characteristic of blood from ankylosing spondylitis patients. A CD8+ phenotype was shown by the disease-linked clones, which were found at relatively low frequencies in peripheral blood.

Per the germline V gene, SGHVS is the CDR1 and FNYEAQ is the CDR2. The CDR3, from cysteine to phenylalanine, totals 18 residues. Of the read, only the CDR3 DNA is kept; its 54 bases are in frame from base 1. To note about this clonotype: No antigen is known for it. The junction does not match germline at one end; this may be a read error.

Sequencing instrument: Illumina HiSeq 2500. TCR beta libraries were prepared by quantitative 5'-RACE with molecular barcodes. The original methods were these. A new computational method, built on a probabilistic model of VDJ rearrangement, was used to identify disease-linked TCR variants. In TCRdb, the public reads were trimmed at Q25 with fastp and aligned with MiXCR, with productive beta chains retained. CDR3 protein sequences are deduplicated, and each keeps its most common genes and DNA. These V and J calls rely on TCRdb rather than the paper's analysis. This sample holds about 480,000 distinct CDR3 sequences; over 15% were observed only once. The ten largest clones add up to just over 1% of the sample.

Sequences were obtained from blood, either unsorted or a sorted T cell fraction (not recorded which). The source of this sequence is a male donor with ankylosing spondylitis. The rearranged segments are TRBV7-6 and TRBJ2-2, with 7 bases aligning to TRBD1. The CDR3 amino acid sequence is: CASSLGRTGGPITGELFF. The bases read TGTGCCAGCAGTTTAGGCCGGACAGGAGGCCCGATCACCGGGGAGCTGTTTTTT.